This T cell receptor beta chain was identified in a study of T-cell reconstitution after alpha-beta-depleted transplantation in children. Preparation of the TCRbeta library used unique molecular identifiers. TCRdb passed the PCR reads through MiXCR, listing each CDR3 protein once. The table includes some 520,000 distinct CDR3 sequences, 30% to 35% detected once. Germline V gene lookup returns CDR1 SGHTA and CDR2 FQGTGA. The CDR3 runs to 19 residues. J gave up 3 bases and V 0 bases, and 13 bases lay outside the gene matches. Only a few counts were recorded for this clonotype. This TCR was sampled from a human donor who donated a stem cell graft to a child with aplastic anemia. The genes are TRBV7-3 and TRBJ2-1; TRBD2 matches at 8 bases. This specimen was PBMCs from the stem cell graft donor, taken from the stem cell graft. The chain's CDR3 is CASSLTGEASGSDYNEQFF. Here the CDR3 DNA reads TGTGCCAGCAGCTTAACTGGGGAGGCTAGCGGGTCAGACTACAATGAGCAGTTCTTC. Combining the CDR3 with reference TRBV7-3 and TRBJ2-1 gives the whole variable domain GAGVSQTPSNKVTEKGKYVELRCDPISGHTALYWYRQSLGQGPEFLIYFQGTGAADDSGLPNDRFFAVRPEGSVSTLKIQRTERGDSAVYLCASSLTGEASGSDYNEQFFGPGTRLTVL.